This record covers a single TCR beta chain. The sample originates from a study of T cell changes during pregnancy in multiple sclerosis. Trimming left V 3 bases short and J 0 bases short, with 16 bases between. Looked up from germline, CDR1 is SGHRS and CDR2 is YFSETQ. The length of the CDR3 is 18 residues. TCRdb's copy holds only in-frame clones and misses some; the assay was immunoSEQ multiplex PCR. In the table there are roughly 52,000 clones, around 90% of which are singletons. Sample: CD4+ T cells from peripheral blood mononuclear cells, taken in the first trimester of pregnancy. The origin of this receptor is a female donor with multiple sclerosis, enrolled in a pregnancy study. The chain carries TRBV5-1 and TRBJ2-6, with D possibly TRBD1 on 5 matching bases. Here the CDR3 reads CASSSATTGFSGANVLTF. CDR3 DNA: TGCGCCAGCAGCTCCGCAACAACAGGTTTCTCTGGGGCCAACGTCCTGACTTTC.